This TCR beta chain is from a study of blood T cell repertoires in COVID-19. Background on the study: Whether acute or convalescent, the COVID-19 samples came from the United States, Italy and Spain. From T cells, B-cell-depleted T cells, or PBMCs came the material, which was cDNA or gDNA.

Per the study methods: The assay estimated nucleated cells by amplifying reference gene primers. The table came from immunoSEQ multiplex PCR; TCRdb's copy has only in-frame clones and leaves some out. For V, J and clone size, that table is used; D and trimming come from the DNA. The data show about 74,000 clones, roughly nine tenths seen once. The clonotype comes from a man between 45 and 60 years old with acute or convalescent COVID-19. The specimen sequenced was peripheral blood.

DNA for the CDR3: TGTGCCAGCAGCCAAGATGTCCCGGGTCAGCCCCAGCATTTT. Its protein is CASSQDVPGQPQHF. This sequence joins TRBV7-9 and TRBJ1-5; D is unresolved. Looked up from germline, CDR1 is SEHNR and CDR2 is FQNEAQ (reference sequence). Trimming cost V 5 bases and J 6 bases, with 14 bases left between them. The CDR3 sequence is 14 residues long.